This is a list of T cell receptor beta chains from one sample in a study of regulatory T cells in long-lasting Graves disease. TCRdb independently ran MiXCR on the multiplex PCR reads; one entry per CDR3 protein. This repertoire shows 400,000 to 550,000 distinct CDR3 sequences, approximately 15% found once; its top ten account for roughly 17%. These data are also associated with another study on T cells in Graves' hyperthyroidism and ophthalmopathy.

The specimen comprised peripheral blood mononuclear cells (PBMCs), sampled at new diagnosis, from a patient treated with antithyroid drugs. These receptors were obtained from a woman in her thirties with Graves disease. The CDR3 runs from the conserved cysteine through the conserved F or W. A D gene is named only where the DNA matches it firmly. Size values are once, few and many counts, or a class for expanded clones, and some rows have none.

CDR3nt,CDR3aa,abundance,d_gene,j_gene,v_gene
TGTGCCAGCAGTTCTCAGCCCGGGACAGGGTGGGATAGCAATCAGCCCCAGCATTTT,CASSSQPGTGWDSNQPQHF,.,TRBD1,TRBJ1-5,TRBV27
TGTGCCAGCAGCGCATCCCCGGGACTAGCGAACCGGGGGGAGCAGTTCTTC,CASSASPGLANRGEQFF,few,TRBD2,TRBJ2-1,TRBV6-1
TGTGCAACGTCCCGGGACAGGGTTGACGGCTACACCTTC,CATSRDRVDGYTF,many,TRBD1,TRBJ1-2,TRBV5-8
TGTGCCAGCAGTTTAAATCGGAGGAGTGGGGCTTCGGGGGCCCTCCACTTT,CASSLNRRSGASGALHF,few,.,TRBJ1-6,TRBV12-3/TRBV12-4
TGTGCCAGCAGCCAAGCCTCTAGCGGGATTTACGAGCAGTACTTC,CASSQASSGIYEQYF,many,TRBD2,TRBJ2-7,TRBV3-1
TGTGCCACCAGCGGAAGGGACGACGCCTACGAGCAGTACTTC,CATSGRDDAYEQYF,many,.,TRBJ2-7,TRBV15
TGCGCCAGCAGCTCGGATCGGGCTCCGCTTTACAATGAGCAGTTCTTC,CASSSDRAPLYNEQFF,many,.,TRBJ2-1,TRBV5-1
TGCGCCAGCGGGCAGTCACCCGGGAGATCGAGTGAGCAGTTCTTC,CASGQSPGRSSEQFF,many,.,TRBJ2-1,TRBV5-1
TGCAGTGCTAGTGTTAGTTGGGAGGAGACCCAGTACTTC,CSASVSWEETQYF,few,.,TRBJ2-5,TRBV20-1
TGTGCCAGCAGTTTATTCCCACAGGGGGCGGATAGAATGAACACTGAAGCTTTCTTT,CASSLFPQGADRMNTEAFF,many,TRBD1,TRBJ1-1,TRBV27
TGTGCCAGCAGTTCCGCCACTAGCGGGCAGCGCACAGATACGCAGTATTTT,CASSSATSGQRTDTQYF,many,TRBD2,TRBJ2-3,TRBV27
TGTGCCAGTAGTATAGATCTTCCCAATGAGCAGTTCTTC,CASSIDLPNEQFF,.,.,TRBJ2-1,TRBV19
TGTGCCACCAGTGAAAGCGGCAGGGAGACCCAGTACTTC,CATSESGRETQYF,many,.,TRBJ2-5,TRBV24-1
TGCAGTGCTACTGGACTGTCCAAATACGAGCAGTACTTC,CSATGLSKYEQYF,few,.,TRBJ2-7,TRBV20-1
TGTGCCAGCAGTTACTCGAGCCGGGGGATAGACTATGGCTACACCTTC,CASSYSSRGIDYGYTF,many,.,TRBJ1-2,TRBV6-2/TRBV6-3
TGTGCCAGCTCCCCCTTGGTGCTAGCGGGCGTTCCCTACGAGCAGTACTTC,CASSPLVLAGVPYEQYF,.,TRBD2,TRBJ2-7,TRBV6-1
TGTGCCAGCATGTTGACAGAGAACTACGAGCAGTACTTC,CASMLTENYEQYF,few,.,TRBJ2-7,TRBV2
TGCAGTGCCAACCCACGACAGGGCCTGAACACTGAAGCTTTCTTT,CSANPRQGLNTEAFF,many,TRBD1,TRBJ1-1,TRBV20-1
TGCAGTGCTTCAACGAGGACAACTAATGAAAAACTGTTTTTT,CSASTRTTNEKLFF,.,.,TRBJ1-4,TRBV20-1
TGTGCCATCAGCCCGTTTGGGACTAGCACGCACAATGAGCAGTTCTTC,CAISPFGTSTHNEQFF,.,TRBD2,TRBJ2-1,TRBV10-3
TGTGCCAGCTCACCAGACTTCCTGGCAGATACGCAGTATTTT,CASSPDFLADTQYF,few,.,TRBJ2-3,TRBV18
TGTGCCAGCAGTGAACTAGACCCCGGGGCAGATACGCAGTATTTT,CASSELDPGADTQYF,many,.,TRBJ2-3,TRBV25-1
TGCAGTGCTAGAGGCGGGTCCGTCCGGTACGAGCAGTACTTC,CSARGGSVRYEQYF,.,.,TRBJ2-7,TRBV20-1
TGTGCCAGCAGTGAAGGGACTAGCGGCCACAATGAGCAGTTCTTC,CASSEGTSGHNEQFF,.,TRBD2,TRBJ2-1,TRBV6-2/TRBV6-3
TGTGCCAGCAGTCCGCAGGGGCTTGCTTTCTTT,CASSPQGLAFF,many,.,TRBJ1-1,TRBV28
TGTGCCACCAGTGACCGCGGTCACCAAGAGACCCAGTACTTC,CATSDRGHQETQYF,few,.,TRBJ2-5,TRBV24-1
TGTGCCAGCTCAGCCACAGGGTCGGGTGAGCAGTTCTTC,CASSATGSGEQFF,many,.,TRBJ2-1,TRBV18
TGTGCCAGCAGTCGGGTCTCCCCCGTAGGGAATCAGCCCCAGCATTTT,CASSRVSPVGNQPQHF,many,.,TRBJ1-5,TRBV28
TGTGCCAGCACAGACAGGCTACGATTGAACACTGAAGCTTTCTTT,CASTDRLRLNTEAFF,many,.,TRBJ1-1,TRBV6-2/TRBV6-3
TGTGCCAGCAGCTACAACGCGAACACAGATACGCAGTATTTT,CASSYNANTDTQYF,few,.,TRBJ2-3,TRBV7-2
TGTGCCAGCAGCTTACCAGCGGGAGGCAATGAGCAGTCCTTC,CASSLPAGGNEQSF,.,TRBD2,TRBJ2-1,TRBV7-9
TGCGCCAGCAGCTTGGCAGGATACTACGAGCAGTACTTC,CASSLAGYYEQYF,many,.,TRBJ2-7,TRBV5-1
TGTGCCAGTAGTATAGCGGGAGGGCCCATCGAGCAGTACTTC,CASSIAGGPIEQYF,many,TRBD2,TRBJ2-7,TRBV19
TGTGCCAGCAGTGGGACAGGGTATAGCAATCAGCCCCAGCATTTT,CASSGTGYSNQPQHF,many,TRBD1,TRBJ1-5,TRBV27
TGTGCCAGCAGACAACTAGCGGGAGATATCACAGATACGCAGTATTTT,CASRQLAGDITDTQYF,many,TRBD2,TRBJ2-3,TRBV28
TGTGCCAGCAGTCTAACTAGCGGGAGATTTGGTGAGCAGTTCTTC,CASSLTSGRFGEQFF,.,TRBD2,TRBJ2-1,TRBV25-1
TGTGCCAGCAGTTACAGGGGGAACTACTATGGCTACACCTTC,CASSYRGNYYGYTF,many,TRBD1,TRBJ1-2,TRBV6-9
TGTGCCAGCAGTTTAGAGGCAGCGGGAGAGAATGAGCAGTTCTTC,CASSLEAAGENEQFF,many,TRBD2,TRBJ2-1,TRBV12-3/TRBV12-4
TGCGCCAGCAGCCCCTCCCAACCCCACAATGAGCAGTTCTTC,CASSPSQPHNEQFF,.,.,TRBJ2-1,TRBV5-1
TGCAGTGCGCCTATTCGGAACTCCTACAATGAGCAGTTCTTC,CSAPIRNSYNEQFF,many,.,TRBJ2-1,TRBV20-1
TGCAGTGCTAGCTCGAGAGCGAGGGGCAACACAGATACGCAGTATTTT,CSASSRARGNTDTQYF,.,.,TRBJ2-3,TRBV20-1
TGTGCCAGCAGTTTCAGTTGGGGCAATGAGCAGTTCTTC,CASSFSWGNEQFF,many,.,TRBJ2-1,TRBV28
TGTGCCAGCAGCTCCTCGGACAGACGGCAGTACTTC,CASSSSDRRQYF,.,.,TRBJ2-7,TRBV7-3
TGTGCCAGCACCCCACGGGACGCGTCCTACGAGCAGTACTTC,CASTPRDASYEQYF,many,.,TRBJ2-7,TRBV28
TGTGCCAGCAGTTACTCAGTAGTTAAAGAGACCCAGTACTTC,CASSYSVVKETQYF,few,.,TRBJ2-5,TRBV6-2/TRBV6-3
TGTGCCATCAGCCCAGGGGGCAATCAGCCCCAGCATTTT,CAISPGGNQPQHF,.,.,TRBJ1-5,TRBV10-3
TGTGCCAGCAGCGTAGGGGCAGGGATCTACAATGAGCAGTTCTTC,CASSVGAGIYNEQFF,many,.,TRBJ2-1,TRBV9
TGTGCCACCAGCAGAGTTAGGGGTAGCTATGGCTACACCTTC,CATSRVRGSYGYTF,.,.,TRBJ1-2,TRBV15
TGCGCCAGCAGCTGGAGACAGGACCAAGAGACCCAGTACTTC,CASSWRQDQETQYF,few,.,TRBJ2-5,TRBV5-1
TGTGCCAGCAGCTACCCGGGACAGGAGAACGAGCAGTACTTC,CASSYPGQENEQYF,many,TRBD1,TRBJ2-7,TRBV11-3